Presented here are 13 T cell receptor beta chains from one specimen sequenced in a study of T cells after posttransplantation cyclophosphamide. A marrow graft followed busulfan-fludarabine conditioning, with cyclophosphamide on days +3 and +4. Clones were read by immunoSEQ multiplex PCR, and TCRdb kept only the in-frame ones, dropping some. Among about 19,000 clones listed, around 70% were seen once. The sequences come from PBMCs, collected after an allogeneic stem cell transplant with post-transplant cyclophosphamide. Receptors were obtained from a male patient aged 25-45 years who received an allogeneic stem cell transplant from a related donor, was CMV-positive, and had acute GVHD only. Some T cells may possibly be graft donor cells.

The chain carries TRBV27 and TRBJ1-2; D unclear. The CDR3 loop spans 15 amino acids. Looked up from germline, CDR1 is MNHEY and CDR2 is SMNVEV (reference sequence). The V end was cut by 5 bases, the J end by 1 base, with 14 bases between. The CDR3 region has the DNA TGTGCCAGCAGTCCGGGGTATGGGGTTAACTATGGCTACACCTTC. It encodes CASSPGYGVNYGYTF.

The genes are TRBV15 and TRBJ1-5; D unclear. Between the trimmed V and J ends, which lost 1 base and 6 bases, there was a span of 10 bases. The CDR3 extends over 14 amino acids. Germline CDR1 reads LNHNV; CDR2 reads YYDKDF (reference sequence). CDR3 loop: CATSRGGNFQPQHF. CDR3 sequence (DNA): TGTGCCACCAGCAGAGGAGGGAACTTTCAGCCCCAGCATTTT.

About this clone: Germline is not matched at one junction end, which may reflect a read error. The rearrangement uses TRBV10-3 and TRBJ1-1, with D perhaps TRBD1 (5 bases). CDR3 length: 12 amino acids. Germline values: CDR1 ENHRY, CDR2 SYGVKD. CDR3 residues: CAISDAGVTERF. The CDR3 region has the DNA TGTGCCATCAGTGACGCGGGGGTTACGGAGCGATTT.

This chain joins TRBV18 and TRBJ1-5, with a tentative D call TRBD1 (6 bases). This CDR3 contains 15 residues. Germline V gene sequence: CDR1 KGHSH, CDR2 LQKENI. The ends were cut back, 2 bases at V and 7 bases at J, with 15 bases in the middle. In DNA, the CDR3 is TGTGCCAGCTCACCAACAGGGACCATGGACCAGCCCCAGCATTTT. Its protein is CASSPTGTMDQPQHF.

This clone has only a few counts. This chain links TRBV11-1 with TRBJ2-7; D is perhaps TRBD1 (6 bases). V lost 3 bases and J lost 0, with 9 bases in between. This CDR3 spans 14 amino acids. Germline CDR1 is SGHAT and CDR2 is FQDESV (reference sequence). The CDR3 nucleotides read TGTGCCAGCAGCTTGGGGGACATCTCCTACGAGCAGTACTTC. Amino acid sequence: CASSLGDISYEQYF.

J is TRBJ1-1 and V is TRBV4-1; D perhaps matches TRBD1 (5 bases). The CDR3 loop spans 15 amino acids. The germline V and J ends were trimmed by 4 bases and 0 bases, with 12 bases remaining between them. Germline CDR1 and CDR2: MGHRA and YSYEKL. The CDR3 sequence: CASSPLGLMNTEAFF. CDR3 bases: TGCGCCAGCAGCCCCCTGGGACTCATGAACACTGAAGCTTTCTTT.

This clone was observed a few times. The CDR3 protein is CASESPGGREQYF. The CDR3 DNA reads TGTGCCAGCGAGAGTCCGGGGGGGCGTGAGCAGTACTTC. This sequence joins TRBV27 and TRBJ2-7, with TRBD2 matching 8 bases. The V and J ends lost 8 bases and 7 bases, in that order; junction bases with no gene match: 10. The CDR3 runs to 13 residues. Germline assignment: CDR1 MNHEY and CDR2 SMNVEV (reference sequence).

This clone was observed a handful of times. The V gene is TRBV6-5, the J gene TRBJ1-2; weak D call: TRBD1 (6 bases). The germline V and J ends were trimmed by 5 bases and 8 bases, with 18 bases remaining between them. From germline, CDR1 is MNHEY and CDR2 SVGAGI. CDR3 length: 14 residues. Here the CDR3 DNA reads TGTGCCAGCAGTACTAGGGGGGGTTCGAGAGGCTACACCTTC. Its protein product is CASSTRGGSRGYTF.

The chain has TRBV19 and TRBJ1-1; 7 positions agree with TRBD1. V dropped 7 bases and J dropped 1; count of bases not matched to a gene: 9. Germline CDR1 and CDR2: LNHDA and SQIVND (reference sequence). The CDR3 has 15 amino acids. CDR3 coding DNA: TGTGCCAGTACAAGAACCGGGACAGCGAACACTGAAGCTTTCTTT. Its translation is CASTRTGTANTEAFF.

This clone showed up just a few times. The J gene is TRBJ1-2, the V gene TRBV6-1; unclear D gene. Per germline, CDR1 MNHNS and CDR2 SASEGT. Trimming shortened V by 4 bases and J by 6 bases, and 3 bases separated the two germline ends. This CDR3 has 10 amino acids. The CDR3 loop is CASSADGYTF. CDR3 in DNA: TGTGCCAGCAGTGCTGATGGCTACACCTTC.

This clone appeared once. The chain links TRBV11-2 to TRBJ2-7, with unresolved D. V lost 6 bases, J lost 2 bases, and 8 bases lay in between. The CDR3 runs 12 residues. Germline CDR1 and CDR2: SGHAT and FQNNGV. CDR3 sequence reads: CASSLSPYEQYF. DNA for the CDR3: TGTGCCAGCAGTCTTAGCCCCTACGAGCAGTACTTC.

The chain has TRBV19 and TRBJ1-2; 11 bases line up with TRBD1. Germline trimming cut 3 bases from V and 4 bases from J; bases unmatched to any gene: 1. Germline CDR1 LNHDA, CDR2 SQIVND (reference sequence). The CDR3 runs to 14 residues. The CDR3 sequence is CASSMGTGGYGYTF. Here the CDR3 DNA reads TGTGCCAGTAGTATGGGGACAGGGGGCTATGGCTACACCTTC.

In nucleotides, the CDR3 is TGTGCCAGCAGTGACTCGACGGGACTTAACTATGGCTACACCTTC. This codes for CASSDSTGLNYGYTF. The genes are TRBV6-4 and TRBJ1-2, with D possibly matching TRBD1 (5 bases). Germline CDR1 and CDR2: MRHNA and SNTAGT. The V gene lost 0 bases and the J gene lost 1 base, with 9 bases spanning the gap. There are 15 residues in the CDR3.